Listed below are T cell receptor beta chains from one sample, sequenced in a study of blood T cell repertoires in COVID-19. The assay was immunoSEQ multiplex PCR, and TCRdb's table has in-frame clones only and misses some. There are about 67,000 clones in the sample; roughly 85% occur only once, and roughly 18% lies in the top ten. The specimen was peripheral blood. Receptor source: a woman of 80 years or more with acute or convalescent COVID-19. Both conserved end residues are part of each CDR3. Fields, in order: clone size, D gene, V gene, J gene, CDR3 DNA, CDR3 protein. D genes are given only for firm matches. Only some rows state a clone size, as once, few, many or a class for expanded clones.

abundance: -; d_gene: -; v_gene: TRBV3-1/TRBV3-2; j_gene: TRBJ2-7; CDR3nt: TGTGCCAGCAGCCTACTTTCCCGGGACTCCTACGAGCAGTACTTC; CDR3aa: CASSLLSRDSYEQYF
abundance: once; d_gene: TRBD1; v_gene: TRBV19; j_gene: TRBJ1-1; CDR3nt: TGTGCCAGTAGTATTTGGTACAGGGGGGACACTGAAGCTTTCTTT; CDR3aa: CASSIWYRGDTEAFF
abundance: -; d_gene: -; v_gene: TRBV20-1; j_gene: TRBJ2-1; CDR3nt: TGCAGTGCTGTCCCGGACAATGAGCAGTTCTTC; CDR3aa: CSAVPDNEQFF
abundance: -; d_gene: -; v_gene: TRBV7-2; j_gene: TRBJ1-1; CDR3nt: TGTGCCAGCAGCTTGTATGGGCAGTTTAACACTGAAGCTTTCTTT; CDR3aa: CASSLYGQFNTEAFF
abundance: -; d_gene: TRBD2; v_gene: TRBV7-9; j_gene: TRBJ2-7; CDR3nt: TGTGCCAGCAGTCTCTGGGGGACTAGCGAGTTGGACGAGCAGTACTTC; CDR3aa: CASSLWGTSELDEQYF
abundance: -; d_gene: TRBD1; v_gene: TRBV4-2; j_gene: TRBJ2-5; CDR3nt: TGTGCCAGCAGCCAAGGACAAACAGGGGTGGAGACCCAGTACTTC; CDR3aa: CASSQGQTGVETQYF
abundance: -; d_gene: -; v_gene: TRBV5-4; j_gene: TRBJ2-5; CDR3nt: TGTGCCACCTATTTAGGGGGCCAAGAGACCCAGTACTTC; CDR3aa: CATYLGGQETQYF
abundance: once; d_gene: -; v_gene: TRBV7-2; j_gene: TRBJ2-7; CDR3nt: TGTGCCAGCAGCTACCGGGAACCCTACGAGCAGTACTTC; CDR3aa: CASSYREPYEQYF
abundance: -; d_gene: -; v_gene: TRBV7-9; j_gene: TRBJ2-7; CDR3nt: TGTGCCAGCAGCTCCGATCCTCTAGCCCACGAGCAGTACTTC; CDR3aa: CASSSDPLAHEQYF
abundance: -; d_gene: TRBD2; v_gene: TRBV28; j_gene: TRBJ2-5; CDR3nt: TGTGCCAGCAGTTTACAGCGGGGGGGATTGGAGACCCAGTACTTC; CDR3aa: CASSLQRGGLETQYF
abundance: -; d_gene: TRBD1; v_gene: TRBV2; j_gene: TRBJ2-7; CDR3nt: TGTGCCAGCAGTTGGGGACAGGGAGGCTACGAGCAGTACTTC; CDR3aa: CASSWGQGGYEQYF
abundance: -; d_gene: TRBD1; v_gene: TRBV28; j_gene: TRBJ1-5; CDR3nt: TGTGCCAGCAGTCCGACAGGGGGGGAACAGCCCCAGCATTTT; CDR3aa: CASSPTGGEQPQHF
abundance: once; d_gene: -; v_gene: TRBV20-1; j_gene: TRBJ2-1; CDR3nt: TGCAGTGCCCCATTCTACAATGAGCAGTTCTTC; CDR3aa: CSAPFYNEQFF
abundance: -; d_gene: -; v_gene: TRBV28; j_gene: TRBJ1-1; CDR3nt: TGTGCCAGCAGCCTCTTAGGGGCTTTAGCTGAAGCTTTCTTT; CDR3aa: CASSLLGALAEAFF
abundance: once; d_gene: TRBD2; v_gene: TRBV7-2; j_gene: TRBJ2-2; CDR3nt: TGTGCCAGCAGCTCCACTAACAGCGGGAGGGCCCGGGAGCTGTTTTTT; CDR3aa: CASSSTNSGRARELFF
abundance: -; d_gene: -; v_gene: TRBV6-2/TRBV6-3; j_gene: TRBJ1-5; CDR3nt: TGTGCCAGCAGCGACGGGGGGGCCGAGCCCCAGCATTTT; CDR3aa: CASSDGGAEPQHF
abundance: -; d_gene: TRBD1; v_gene: TRBV5-1; j_gene: TRBJ1-1; CDR3nt: TGCGCCAGCAGCGGACAGGGGGCGCCTAACACTGAAGCTTTCTTT; CDR3aa: CASSGQGAPNTEAFF
abundance: few; d_gene: -; v_gene: TRBV5-5; j_gene: TRBJ1-1; CDR3nt: TGTGCCAGCAGCCCTCAAGGGGGCACTGAAGCTTTCTTT; CDR3aa: CASSPQGGTEAFF
abundance: -; d_gene: -; v_gene: TRBV18; j_gene: TRBJ2-1; CDR3nt: TGTGCCAGCTCACCGCCGGCGACTAACAATGAGCAGTTCTTC; CDR3aa: CASSPPATNNEQFF
abundance: -; d_gene: -; v_gene: TRBV27; j_gene: TRBJ2-2; CDR3nt: TGTGCCAGCAGTTTCGGTCAGGGAGGCACCGGGGAGCTGTTTTTT; CDR3aa: CASSFGQGGTGELFF
abundance: -; d_gene: -; v_gene: TRBV5-1; j_gene: TRBJ2-7; CDR3nt: TGCGCCAGCAGCCCTGGACTGGGACTCCTCAGTCACTACGAGCAGTACTTC; CDR3aa: CASSPGLGLLSHYEQYF
abundance: once; d_gene: -; v_gene: TRBV19; j_gene: TRBJ1-4; CDR3nt: TGTGCCAGTAGTGGGGACAAGGAAGCTACAACTAATGAAAAACTGTTTTTT; CDR3aa: CASSGDKEATTNEKLFF